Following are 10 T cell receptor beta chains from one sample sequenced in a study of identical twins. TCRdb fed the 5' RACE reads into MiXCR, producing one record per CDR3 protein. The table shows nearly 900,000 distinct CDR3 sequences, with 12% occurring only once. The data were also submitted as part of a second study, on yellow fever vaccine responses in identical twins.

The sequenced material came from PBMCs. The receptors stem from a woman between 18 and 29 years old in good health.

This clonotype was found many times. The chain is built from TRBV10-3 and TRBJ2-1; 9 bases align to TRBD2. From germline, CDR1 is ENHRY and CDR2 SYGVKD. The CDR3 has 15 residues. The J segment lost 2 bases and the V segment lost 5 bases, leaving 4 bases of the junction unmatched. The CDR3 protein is CAISPSGMPYNEQFF. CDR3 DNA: TGTGCCATCAGTCCTAGCGGGATGCCCTACAATGAGCAGTTCTTC.

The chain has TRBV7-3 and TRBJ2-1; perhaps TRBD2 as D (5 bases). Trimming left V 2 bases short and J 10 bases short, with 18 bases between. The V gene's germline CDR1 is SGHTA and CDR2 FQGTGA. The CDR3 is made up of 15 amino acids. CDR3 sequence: CASSLLLAPNREQFF. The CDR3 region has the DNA TGTGCCAGCAGCTTACTTCTAGCACCCAATCGGGAGCAGTTCTTC.

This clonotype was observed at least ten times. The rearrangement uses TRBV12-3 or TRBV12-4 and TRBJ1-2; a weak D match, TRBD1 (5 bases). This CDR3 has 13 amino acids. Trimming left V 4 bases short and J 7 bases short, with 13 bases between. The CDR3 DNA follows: TGTGCCAGCAGTTCGGCGGACATCCGTGGCTACACCTTC. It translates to CASSSADIRGYTF.

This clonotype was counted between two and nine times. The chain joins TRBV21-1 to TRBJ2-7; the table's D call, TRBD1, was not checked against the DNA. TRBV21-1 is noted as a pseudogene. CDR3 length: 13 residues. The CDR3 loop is CATDDRDRLEQYV. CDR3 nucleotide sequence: TGTGCCACCGACGACAGGGACCGCCTCGAGCAGTACGTC.

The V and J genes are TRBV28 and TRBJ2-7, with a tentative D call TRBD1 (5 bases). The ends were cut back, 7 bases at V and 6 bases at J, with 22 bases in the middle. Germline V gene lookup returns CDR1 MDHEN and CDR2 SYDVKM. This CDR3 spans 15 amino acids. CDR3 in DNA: TGTGCCAGCATCCTCAGTTTGGGGCCGCAGCGCGAGCAGTACTTC. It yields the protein CASILSLGPQREQYF. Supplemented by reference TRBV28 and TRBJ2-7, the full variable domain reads DVKVTQSSRYLVKRTGEKVFLECVQDMDHENMFWYRQDPGLGLRLIYFSYDVKMKEKGDIPEGYSVSREKKERFSLILESASTNQTSMYLCASILSLGPQREQYFGPGTRLTVT.

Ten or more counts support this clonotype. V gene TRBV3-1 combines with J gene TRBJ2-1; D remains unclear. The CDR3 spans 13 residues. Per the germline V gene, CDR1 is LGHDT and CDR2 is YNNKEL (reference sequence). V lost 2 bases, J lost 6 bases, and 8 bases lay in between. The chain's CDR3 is CASSQMVFNEQFF. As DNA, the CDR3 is TGTGCCAGCAGCCAAATGGTTTTCAATGAGCAGTTCTTC.

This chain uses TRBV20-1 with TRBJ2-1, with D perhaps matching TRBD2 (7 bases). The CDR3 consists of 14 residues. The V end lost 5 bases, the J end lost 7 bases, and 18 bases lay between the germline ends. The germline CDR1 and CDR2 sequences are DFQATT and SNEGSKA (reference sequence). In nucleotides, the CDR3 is TGCAGTGCTGGGGGGGCCTTTTCCGTGAATGAGCAGTTCTTC. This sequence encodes CSAGGAFSVNEQFF.

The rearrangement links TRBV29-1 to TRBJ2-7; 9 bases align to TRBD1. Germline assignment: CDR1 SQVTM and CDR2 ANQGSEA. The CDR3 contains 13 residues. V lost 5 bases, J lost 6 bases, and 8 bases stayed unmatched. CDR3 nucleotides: TGCAGCGTTTTCCCTCACAGGGGGCGCGAGCAGTACGTC. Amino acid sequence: CSVFPHRGREQYV.

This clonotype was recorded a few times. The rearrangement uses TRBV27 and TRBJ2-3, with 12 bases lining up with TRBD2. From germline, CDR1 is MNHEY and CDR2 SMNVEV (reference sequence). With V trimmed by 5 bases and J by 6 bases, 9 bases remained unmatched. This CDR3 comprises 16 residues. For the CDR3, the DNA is TGTGCCAGCAGTACCGGACTAGCGGGGCGCCGTGATACGCAGTATTTT. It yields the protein CASSTGLAGRRDTQYF.

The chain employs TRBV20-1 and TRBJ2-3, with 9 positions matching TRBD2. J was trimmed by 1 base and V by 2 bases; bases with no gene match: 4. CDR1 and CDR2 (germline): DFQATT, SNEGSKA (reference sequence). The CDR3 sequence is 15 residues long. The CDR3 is CSARPLAGRTDTQYF. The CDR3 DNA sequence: TGCAGTGCTAGACCCCTAGCGGGGCGCACAGATACGCAGTATTTT.